The T cell receptor beta chain under discussion was sequenced for a study of T cell responses to AZD1222 COVID-19 vaccine. There are 17 residues in the CDR3. Germline V gives CDR1 LNHNV, CDR2 YYDKDF (reference sequence). V lost 4 bases, J lost 2 bases, and 20 bases lay in between. Study-wide results and limits: Spike regions recognized by vaccine-associated CD4 TCRs spanned the protein, led by 160-218 and 743-854. Clonal diversity may have been underestimated in mostly white British donors.

About this clone: Its antigen is undetermined.

The table came from immunoSEQ multiplex PCR; TCRdb's copy has only in-frame clones and leaves some out. The sample includes approximately 80,000 clones, about 90% of them seen just once. V gene TRBV15 combines with J gene TRBJ1-2; maybe TRBD1 (5 bases). Sequenced here: peripheral blood, sampled on day 0 of AZD1222 vaccination. The clonotype originates from an adult in good health. CDR3 sequence: CATSKRRDKGPNYGYTF. In nucleotides, the CDR3 is TGTGCCACCAGCAAACGCCGAGACAAGGGGCCCAACTATGGCTACACCTTC.